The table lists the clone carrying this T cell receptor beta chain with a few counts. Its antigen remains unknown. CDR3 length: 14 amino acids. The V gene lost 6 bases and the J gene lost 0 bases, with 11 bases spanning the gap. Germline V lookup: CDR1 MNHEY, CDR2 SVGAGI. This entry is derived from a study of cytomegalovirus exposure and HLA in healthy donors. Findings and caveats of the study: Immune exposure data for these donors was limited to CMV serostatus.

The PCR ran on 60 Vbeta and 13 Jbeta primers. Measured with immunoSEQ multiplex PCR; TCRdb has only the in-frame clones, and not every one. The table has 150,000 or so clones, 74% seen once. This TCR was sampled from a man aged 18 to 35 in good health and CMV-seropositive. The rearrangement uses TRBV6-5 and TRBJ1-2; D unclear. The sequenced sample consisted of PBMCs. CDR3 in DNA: TGTGCCAGCAGCACGACGGGAGCTAACTATGGCTACACCTTC. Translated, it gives CASSTTGANYGYTF.